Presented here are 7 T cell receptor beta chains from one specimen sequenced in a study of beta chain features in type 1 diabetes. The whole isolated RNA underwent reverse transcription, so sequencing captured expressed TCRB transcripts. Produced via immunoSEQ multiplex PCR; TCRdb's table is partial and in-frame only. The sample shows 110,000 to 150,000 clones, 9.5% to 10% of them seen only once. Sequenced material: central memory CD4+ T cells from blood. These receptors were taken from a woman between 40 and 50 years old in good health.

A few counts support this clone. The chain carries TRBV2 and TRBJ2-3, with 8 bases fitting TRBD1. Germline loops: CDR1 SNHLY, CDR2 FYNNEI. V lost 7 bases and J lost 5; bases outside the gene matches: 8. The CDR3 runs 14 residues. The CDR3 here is CASKTRTGKDTQYF. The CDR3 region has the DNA TGTGCCAGCAAAACAAGGACAGGGAAAGATACGCAGTATTTT. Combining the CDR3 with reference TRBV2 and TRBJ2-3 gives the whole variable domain EPEVTQTPSHQVTQMGQEVILRCVPISNHLYFYWYRQILGQKVEFLVSFYNNEISEKSEIFDDQFSVERPDGSNFTLKIRSTKLEDSAMYFCASKTRTGKDTQYFGPGTRLTVL.

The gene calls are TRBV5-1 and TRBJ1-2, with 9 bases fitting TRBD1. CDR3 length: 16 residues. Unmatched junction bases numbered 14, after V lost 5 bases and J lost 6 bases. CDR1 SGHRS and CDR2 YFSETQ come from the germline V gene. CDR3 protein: CASRQTSAGQGDGYTF. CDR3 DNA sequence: TGCGCCAGCAGACAAACGAGTGCGGGACAGGGAGATGGCTACACCTTC.

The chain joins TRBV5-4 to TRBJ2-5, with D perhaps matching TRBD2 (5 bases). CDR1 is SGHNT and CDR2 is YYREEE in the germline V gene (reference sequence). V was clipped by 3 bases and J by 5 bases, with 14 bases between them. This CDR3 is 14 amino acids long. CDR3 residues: CASSSGRGWETQYF. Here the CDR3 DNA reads TGTGCCAGCAGCTCGGGCCGGGGATGGGAGACCCAGTACTTC. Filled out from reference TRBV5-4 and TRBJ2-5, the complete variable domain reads ETGVTQSPTHLIKTRGQQVTLRCSSQSGHNTVSWYQQALGQGPQFIFQYYREEENGRGNFPPRFSGLQFPNYSSELNVNALELDDSALYLCASSSGRGWETQYFGPGTRLLVL.

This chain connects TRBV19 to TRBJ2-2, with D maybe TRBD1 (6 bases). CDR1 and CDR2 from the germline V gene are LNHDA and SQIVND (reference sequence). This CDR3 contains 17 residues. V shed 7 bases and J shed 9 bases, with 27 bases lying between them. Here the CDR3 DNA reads TGTGCCAGTATGGAAACGATCGACAGGCCAAGAGCCCGGGAGCTGTTTTTT. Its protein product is CASMETIDRPRARELFF.

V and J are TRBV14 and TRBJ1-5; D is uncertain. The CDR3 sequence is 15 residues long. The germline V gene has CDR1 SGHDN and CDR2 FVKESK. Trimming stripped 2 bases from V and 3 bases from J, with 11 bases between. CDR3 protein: CASSQRGHFNQPQHF. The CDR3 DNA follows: TGTGCCAGCAGCCAAAGAGGGCATTTCAATCAGCCCCAGCATTTT.

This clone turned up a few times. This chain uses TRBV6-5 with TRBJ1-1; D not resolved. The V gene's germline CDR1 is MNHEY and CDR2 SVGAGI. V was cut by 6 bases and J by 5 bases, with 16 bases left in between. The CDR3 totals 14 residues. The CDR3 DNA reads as TGTGCCAGCAGATGGGAGTTACGAGGGACTGAAGCTTTCTTT. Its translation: CASRWELRGTEAFF.

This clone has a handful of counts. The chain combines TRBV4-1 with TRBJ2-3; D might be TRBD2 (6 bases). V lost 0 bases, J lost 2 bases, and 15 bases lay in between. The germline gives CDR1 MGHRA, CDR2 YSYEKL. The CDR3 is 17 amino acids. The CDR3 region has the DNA TGCGCCAGCAGCCAAGATTTTGACAGCGGGTCCACAGATACGCAGTATTTT. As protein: CASSQDFDSGSTDTQYF.